This TCR beta chain was recovered during a study of blood T cells in healthy people across ages (dated by TCRdb to the mid-2010s). As for the study more broadly: In model experiments, template switching captured about one uniquely barcoded TCR beta cDNA molecule for every two T cells. Age-related changes in TCR beta repertoire diversity were measured in the study by deep sequencing normalized with unique cDNA molecular identifiers. Four age groups were formed from the donors: young (average about 17 years), middle-aged (approximately 42), aged (around 62) and long-lived (about 80). For two donors (one aged 18 to 30 and one aged 80 or older), the study analyzed two additional independent replicas of 1 million unique cDNA reads from the same blood draw. Study-level results and caveats: Conclusive comparison of naive and antigen-experienced compartments was prevented by the profiling of bulk unsorted PBMCs. Compared with the aged group, the long-lived group had more naive CD4+ T cells, fewer expanded clones and increased TCR diversity, a pattern suggesting age selection. Observed TCR beta diversity per million T cells fell roughly linearly with age, and a significant reduction was already apparent by age roughly 40. Because donor CMV infection status was unknown, age-related changes in expanded clonotypes were potentially confounded. Total diversity estimates from one million sequenced T cells were considered lower bounds and underestimates. Observed TCR beta diversity correlated strongly with the percentage of naive T cells measured by flow cytometry.

For CDR1 and CDR2, the germline V gene lists SGHTA and FQGNSA. V and J lose 3 bases and 2 bases, and a span of 7 bases separates them. The CDR3 covers 13 residues, taking in both the cysteine and the phenylalanine. The kept DNA is CDR3 alone, 39 bases in frame from the first base. The library relied on 5' RACE. The sequencer was an Illumina HiSeq 2500. A second PCR of about 6 to 11 cycles was performed with a sample-barcoded 5' primer and a J-beta primer mix. Each TCR beta cDNA molecule received a unique molecular identifier from a template-switch 5' adaptor carrying 12 random nucleotides. At least 2.5 million CDR3-containing paired-end reads were obtained from each sample. The Mint cDNA synthesis kit, primed by a TRBC-specific oligonucleotide, was used to synthesize first-strand cDNA from all RNA. All cDNA was treated with uracil-DNA glycosylase and then went through a first 18-cycle PCR with the universal primers M1SS and BC2_uni_R. Per the source publication's procedure: For normalization, 1 million high-quality reads were randomly selected from each sample, with every read carrying a distinct molecular identifier. Instead of being binned into consensus sequences, reads with shared molecular identifiers were discarded. MiTCR, run with a Q25 quality threshold and the strictest error-elimination algorithm, handled CDR3 identification, clonotype clustering and error correction. A nonparametric unseen species model with Euler transformation was used to estimate lower-bound total TCR beta diversity. TCRdb handled the public reads itself, with Q25 trimming in fastp and clone calling in MiXCR, and kept productive beta chains. CDR3 protein sequences are deduplicated, and each keeps its most common genes and DNA. Clone size and V and J calls follow TCRdb, not the original study. Counted in this sample were hundreds of thousands of distinct CDR3 sequences; nearly 25% of them appeared once. Approximately 10% of the sample comes from the top ten.

Details on this clonotype: Its antigen target is currently unknown. A much larger clone is a single base away; this may be a read error.

The 40 or so donors, aged roughly 6 to 100 years, were systemically healthy Caucasian individuals from Russia. Each donor gave about 9.7 milliliters of peripheral blood, drawn into EDTA-treated Vacutainer tubes. Ficoll-Paque density-gradient centrifugation was used to isolate PBMCs, with at least 7 million per sample. Total RNA was extracted from PBMCs with Trizol reagent, with at least 6 micrograms obtained per sample. The percentages of naive CD45RAhigh/CD27high T cells were determined by flow cytometry on a PBMC aliquot from every donor. This sample was also put to use in a study of T cells of mothers and their children. The second study's authors report: Nine systemically healthy Caucasian individuals served as donors, namely three mothers together with their six children. cDNA synthesis consumed the entire amount of extracted RNA, loaded at 1.5 ug RNA in each 15 ul reaction. In the second PCR, the M1S primer introduced both the sample barcodes and 2-4 random nucleotides. Each mother yielded over 9.5 million TCR beta CDR3 reads and each child 2.5 million to 3.5 million reads. Thymic selection similarly shapes TCR recombination output in related and unrelated pairs, with minor effect from inherited differences. Related mother-child pairs always showed normalized repertoire overlap that was slightly higher than in unrelated mother-child pairs, though the difference was never significant. With a sensitivity of approximately 100 clones per million clonotypes, no persistent microchimeric T cell clones were detected. Deep NGS was used in the study to compare the TCR beta repertoires of mothers and children and to look for features that separate related mother-child pairs from unrelated individuals. Mothers averaged about 40 +/- 4 years of age and children averaged around 10 +/- 4 years. Libraries were sequenced on Illumina HiSeq 2000 with 100+100 nt paired-end reads after adapter ligation with NEBNext reagents. To prevent cross-contamination, the mother and child libraries were prepared a month apart and were sequenced in separate runs. For each donor, somewhere between roughly 500,000 and 2,300,000 distinct TCR beta clonotypes were identified. Naive TCR beta clonotypes were estimated from low-frequency clonotypes matched to each donor's FACS-determined naive share, without sorting.

Sequencing used blood. Recombination linked TRBV7-2 to TRBJ1-2, with no reliable assignment of the D segment. The source is a boy aged 5-17 years in good health. The CDR3: CASSFEQNYGYTF. In nucleotide form, the sequence is TGTGCCAGCAGCTTCGAGCAGAACTATGGCTACACCTTC.